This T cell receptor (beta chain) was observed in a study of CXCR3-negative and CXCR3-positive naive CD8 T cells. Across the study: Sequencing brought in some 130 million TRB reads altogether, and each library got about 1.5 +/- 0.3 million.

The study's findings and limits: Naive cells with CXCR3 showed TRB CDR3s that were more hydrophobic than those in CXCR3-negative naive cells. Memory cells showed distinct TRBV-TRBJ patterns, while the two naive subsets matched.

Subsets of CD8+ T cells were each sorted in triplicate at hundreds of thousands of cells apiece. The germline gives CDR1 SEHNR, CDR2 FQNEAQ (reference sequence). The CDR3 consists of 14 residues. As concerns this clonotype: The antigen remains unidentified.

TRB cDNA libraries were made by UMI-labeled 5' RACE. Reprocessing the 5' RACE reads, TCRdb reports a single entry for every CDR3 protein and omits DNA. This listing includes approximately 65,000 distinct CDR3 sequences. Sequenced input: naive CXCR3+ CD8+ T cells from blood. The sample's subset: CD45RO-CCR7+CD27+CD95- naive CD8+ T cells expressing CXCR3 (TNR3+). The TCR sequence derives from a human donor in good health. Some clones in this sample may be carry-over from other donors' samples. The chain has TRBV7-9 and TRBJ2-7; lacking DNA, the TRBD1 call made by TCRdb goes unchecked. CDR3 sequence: CASSLFQGAYEQYF.